The next 8 T cell receptor beta chains were all read from a single sample in a study of CD4 T cells in relation to SARS-CoV-2 and coronaviruses. For these TCRs, the target antigens are not known. TCRdb's table, derived via immunoSEQ multiplex PCR, lists solely in-frame clones and lacks some. The sample contains tens of thousands of clones, around three quarters of which appear only once. Before the COVID-19 pandemic, during about 2010-2018, CD4+ T cells were taken from unexposed donors. The cells were cultured for under twelve days before CD4+ T cells were isolated. The specimen sequenced was CD4+ T cells from PBMCs, cultured in vitro. The receptors shown here come from a human donor in good health.

V is TRBV2 and J is TRBJ1-5; D not certain. V was cut by 3 bases and J by 3 bases, with 12 bases left in between. The CDR3 is 15 amino acids. Looked up from germline, CDR1 is SNHLY and CDR2 is FYNNEI. The CDR3, as DNA: TGTGCCAGCAGTGATTTAGGGATCGACAATCAGCCCCAGCATTTT. It yields the protein CASSDLGIDNQPQHF. The variable domain in full, completed from reference TRBV2 and TRBJ1-5, reads EPEVTQTPSHQVTQMGQEVILRCVPISNHLYFYWYRQILGQKVEFLVSFYNNEISEKSEIFDDQFSVERPDGSNFTLKIRSTKLEDSAMYFCASSDLGIDNQPQHFGDGTRLSIL.

The chain is built from TRBV4-1 and TRBJ2-5; TRBD1 might be the D (6 bases). Trimming left V 3 bases short and J 2 bases short, with 10 bases between. The CDR3 extends over 14 amino acids. From germline, CDR1 is MGHRA and CDR2 YSYEKL. Written as DNA, the CDR3 is TGCGCCAGCAGCCACCGACAGGCACAAGAGACCCAGTACTTC. Translation: CASSHRQAQETQYF.

This clone has just a few counts. The chain has TRBV6-6 and TRBJ1-1; D is undetermined. Germline V gives CDR1 MNHNY, CDR2 SVGAGI (reference sequence). The CDR3 loop spans 12 amino acids. V lost 6 bases, J lost 7 bases, and 12 bases lay in between. The CDR3 DNA reads as TGTGCCAGCAGCCGCCGAGGAGGTGAAGCTTTCTTT. Translation gives CASSRRGGEAFF.

This chain links TRBV27 with TRBJ2-3, with 8 positions matching TRBD1. The CDR3 is 18 residues long. J lost 0 bases, V lost 3 bases, and 11 bases had no gene match. Germline V gives CDR1 MNHEY, CDR2 SMNVEV (reference sequence). The CDR3 coding sequence is TGTGCCAGCAGTTTTTTCCCTGACAGGGGTGATAGCACAGATACGCAGTATTTT. Protein: CASSFFPDRGDSTDTQYF.

The chain recombines TRBV10-3 with TRBJ2-2, with D possibly matching TRBD2 (6 bases). The CDR3 is 16 amino acids. Germline-derived CDR1 and CDR2 are ENHRY and SYGVKD. V was clipped by 3 bases and J by 6 bases, with 17 bases between them. The CDR3: CAISDRTEGSAGELFF. The CDR3 region has the DNA TGTGCCATCAGTGACCGGACGGAGGGATCGGCCGGGGAGCTGTTTTTT.

The chain employs TRBV5-6 and TRBJ1-4; 12 nucleotides agree with TRBD1. There are 18 residues in the CDR3. Trimming at V came to 0 bases and at J to 7 bases, leaving 10 bases not matched to a gene. Germline V lookup: CDR1 SGHDT, CDR2 YYEEEE. The CDR3 nucleotides are TGTGCCAGCAGCTTGGGCCTCGGGACAGGGGGCATTGGTGAAAAACTGTTTTTT. Translation gives CASSLGLGTGGIGEKLFF.

The chain is built from TRBV6-2 or TRBV6-3 and TRBJ2-7; D is ambiguous. The CDR3 covers 14 residues. V was trimmed by 1 base and J by 1 base, leaving 8 bases between them. Per the germline V gene, CDR1 is MNHEY and CDR2 is SVGEGT. The CDR3 is CASSYLRRSYEQYF. The CDR3 DNA reads as TGTGCCAGCAGTTACTTGCGCAGATCCTACGAGCAGTACTTC.

The rearrangement uses TRBV7-3 and TRBJ2-2; possibly TRBD1 for D (5 bases). V was cut by 5 bases and J by 1 base, with 8 bases left in between. Germline V gene sequence: CDR1 SGHTA, CDR2 FQGTGA. The CDR3 loop spans 14 amino acids. This CDR3 is CASSKGLNTGELFF. Here the CDR3 DNA reads TGTGCCAGCAGCAAGGGGCTGAACACCGGGGAGCTGTTTTTT.